This T cell receptor beta chain was retrieved from a study of blood T cell repertoires in COVID-19. In the study overall: T cells, B-cell-depleted T cells, or PBMCs provided the cDNA or gDNA that served as material.

Everyone who took part was roughly 18 to 89 years old, and they came from 24 US areas. Two negative PCRs, clearance, or symptom resolution characterized the recovered Cohort 3 donors. This CDR3 has 16 residues. Germline values: CDR1 SGDLS, CDR2 YYNGEE. The ends lost 4 bases at V and 4 bases at J; junction bases unmatched: 9. Original methodology: It was from reference gene primer amplification that nucleated cell counts were estimated. Measured with immunoSEQ multiplex PCR; TCRdb has only the in-frame clones, and not every one. V and J calls and clone size come straight from that table; D and trimming were deduced from the DNA. The sample gives about 130,000 clones, less than 90% of which show up once; 18% is in the top ten.

The TCR was taken from a man between 25 and 39 years old who had recovered from COVID-19. This chain links TRBV9 with TRBJ2-2, with 8 bases lining up with TRBD2. Sequenced input: PBMCs or T cells enriched from blood (not recorded which). The CDR3: CASSLKGAGGTGELFF. The CDR3 DNA follows: TGTGCCAGCAGCCTAAAAGGCGCGGGGGGCACCGGGGAGCTGTTTTTT.